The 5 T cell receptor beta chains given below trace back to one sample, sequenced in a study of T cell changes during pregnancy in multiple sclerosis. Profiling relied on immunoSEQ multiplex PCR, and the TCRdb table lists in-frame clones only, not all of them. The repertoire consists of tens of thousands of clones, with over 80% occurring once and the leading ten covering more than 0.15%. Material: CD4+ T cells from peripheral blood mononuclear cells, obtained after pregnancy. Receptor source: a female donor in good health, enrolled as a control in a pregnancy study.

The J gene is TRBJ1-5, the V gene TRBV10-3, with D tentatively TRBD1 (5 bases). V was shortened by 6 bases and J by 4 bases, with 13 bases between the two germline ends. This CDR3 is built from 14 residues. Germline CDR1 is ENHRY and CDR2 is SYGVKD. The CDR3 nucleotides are TGTGCCATCAGGGGGGAGGGTAGGAATCAGCCCCAGCATTTT. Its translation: CAIRGEGRNQPQHF.

The CDR3 sequence: CASSLDRASYNEQFF. CDR3 sequence (DNA): TGTGCCAGCAGCTTAGACAGGGCCTCCTACAATGAGCAGTTCTTC. The rearrangement uses TRBV11-3 and TRBJ2-1; D possibly corresponds to TRBD1 (5 bases). Germline CDR1 reads SGHNT; CDR2 reads YENEEA. V shed 0 bases and J shed 0 bases, with 6 bases lying between them. CDR3 size: 15 residues.

The CDR3 bases are TGTGCCAGCTCACTGGGACAGAGCAACTATGGCTACACCTTC. Encoded protein: CASSLGQSNYGYTF. This chain connects TRBV18 to TRBJ1-2, with 7 nucleotides matching TRBD1. V gave up 4 bases and J gave up 2 bases; unmatched junction bases: 4. Germline V CDR1 and CDR2: KGHSH, LQKENI. The length of the CDR3 is 14 residues.

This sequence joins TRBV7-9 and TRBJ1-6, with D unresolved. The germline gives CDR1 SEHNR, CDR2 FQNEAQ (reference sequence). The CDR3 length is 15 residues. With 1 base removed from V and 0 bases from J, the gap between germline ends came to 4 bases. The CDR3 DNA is TGTGCCAGCAGCTTAGGCAGCTCCTATAATTCACCCCTCCACTTT. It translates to CASSLGSSYNSPLHF.

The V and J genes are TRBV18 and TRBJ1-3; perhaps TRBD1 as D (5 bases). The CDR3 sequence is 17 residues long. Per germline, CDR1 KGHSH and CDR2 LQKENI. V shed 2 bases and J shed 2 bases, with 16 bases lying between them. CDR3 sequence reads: CASSPGSGSAAGNTIYF. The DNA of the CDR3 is TGTGCCAGCTCACCAGGCTCAGGGTCTGCTGCTGGAAACACCATATATTTT.